This is a list of T cell receptor beta chains from one sample in a study of cytomegalovirus exposure and HLA in healthy donors. Generated by immunoSEQ multiplex PCR, the TCRdb table keeps only in-frame clones and is missing some. The repertoire holds over 150,000 clones, with 80% to 90% as singletons. Source material: PBMCs. The source of these receptors is a woman aged 45-59 years in good health and CMV-seronegative. The conserved cysteine and the conserved F or W are not part of the CDR3 here. Size is omitted from some rows. Given values are once, few, many or a class for expanded clones.

abundance	v_gene	CDR3aa
once	TRBV7-7	ASSLVPGAYNEQF
NA	TRBV7-9	ASSLDPLQGFGQY
few	TRBV9	ASSVQGLDTQY
few	TRBV19	ASSIQGSSYNSPLH
NA	TRBV7-2	ASSSIGGGELF
NA	TRBV14	ASTPRGNSPLH
NA	TRBV19	ASQSGAHNEQF
NA	TRBV19	ASRVSSGEHNEQF
NA	TRBV28	ASSPSGRATYEQY
NA	TRBV19	ASSIGQYNSPLH
few	TRBV19	ASSITLTGSYGYT
NA	TRBV6-5	ASSYTGTEF
NA	TRBV5-4	ASSDGWTGTQY
NA	TRBV28	ASIGAIPSTEAF
NA	TRBV12-2	ASRLGRSGQGDNQPQH
NA	TRBV9	ASSVSSGSGGTGELF
NA	TRBV28	ASSLMDRFREQY
NA	TRBV15	ATSRDLGGYGYT
few	TRBV9	ASSEGTGGNQPQH
NA	TRBV28	ASSTPSGILYEQY
NA	TRBV28	ASGSSGAGSPLH
NA	TRBV18	ASSPQRETEAF
NA	TRBV19	ASATAPSSYNEQF